Reported below is one T cell receptor (beta chain). Its target is not known. Using immunoSEQ multiplex PCR, the repertoire was profiled, and TCRdb retains in-frame clones only, with some absent. This table has 1 million to 1.2 million clones, 60% to 85% appearing once. This CDR3 region has 15 residues. Looked up from germline, CDR1 is MDHEN and CDR2 is SYDVKM. With 6 bases removed from V and 7 bases from J, the gap between germline ends came to 21 bases. This entry belongs to a study of shared clonotypes between healthy human individuals. Study observations and caveats: Since donors were few, the genetic and exposure-history diversity represented was limited. Rarefaction showed sorted-subset sequencing was incomplete despite large depth. Clonotype sharing among donors was expected to depend on sequencing depth. Naive subsets generally exceeded memory subsets in estimated richness.

Sequences were obtained from memory CD4+ T cells from PBMCs. Subset: CD45RA-negative fraction. The receptor comes from a man between 18 and 29 years old in good health. Some clones in this sample may be carry-over from other donors' samples. This chain joins TRBV28 and TRBJ1-2, with D perhaps matching TRBD1 (5 bases). DNA of the CDR3: TGTGCCAGCAGGACGACTACCGGGACGGGAAGTGGCTACACCTTC. Translating gives CASRTTTGTGSGYTF.